These 5 T cell receptor beta chains were sequenced from one sample in a study of TIL therapy for anti-PD-1-resistant metastatic lung cancer (dated by TCRdb to about 2021). The sample's time point label, decoded: pre-treatment sample, taken before nivolumab and TIL therapy. The immunoSEQ v3 hsTCRB kit was used to amplify TCR beta CDR3 regions from genomic DNA through bias-controlled multiplex PCR. TCRdb re-hosts the immuneACCESS table, in-frame sequences only. Its copies lack some clones; in the studies checked, an unresolved V gene accounts for under half of them, and the cause for the rest is not known. This sample has about 21,000 clones in its table, and 78% of those were observed once. Together, the top ten hold nearly 7.5% of the sample. This specimen was blood, taken at baseline. The receptors here all came from a person between 30 and 79 years old with non-small cell lung cancer.

Worth noting for this clone: The germline gene is not matched at one end of the junction; a read error may be the cause. The genes are TRBV7-9 and TRBJ1-1; D remains ambiguous. Germline CDR1 and CDR2: SEHNR and FQNEAQ (reference sequence). The CDR3 is made up of 13 amino acids. For the CDR3, the DNA is TGTGCCAGCAGCTCCGACCTGAACGCTGAAGCTTTCTTT. It encodes CASSSDLNAEAFF.

The chain has TRBV4-3 and TRBJ2-7; the match to TRBD1 covers 8 bases. This CDR3 has 14 residues. V shed 3 bases and J 2 bases; nucleotides not matched to a gene: 3. Germline V gives CDR1 LGHNA, CDR2 YSLEER. Here the CDR3 DNA reads TGCGCCAGCAGCCACCGGACAGGGCCCTACGAGCAGTACTTC. This codes for CASSHRTGPYEQYF.

Written as DNA, the CDR3 is TGTGCCAGCAGTTTGTCTAGCGGGAGGGCCGGGAAAGATACGCAGTATTTT. This translates into CASSLSSGRAGKDTQYF. This chain links TRBV27 with TRBJ2-3; 12 bases agree with TRBD2. Trimming removed 3 bases from V and 5 bases from J; junction bases left unmatched: 9. Germline CDR1 is MNHEY and CDR2 is SMNVEV (reference sequence). The CDR3 runs to 17 residues.

In this sample, this clone turned up once. The CDR3 reads CASSLLGAVGYTF. The CDR3 DNA reads TGTGCCAGCAGTTTATTAGGTGCAGTGGGCTACACCTTC. V gene TRBV28 combines with J gene TRBJ1-2; D uncertain. Germline CDR1 is MDHEN and CDR2 is SYDVKM. Deletions cut 1 base from V and 8 bases from J, with 11 bases between. This CDR3 is built from 13 residues.

J is TRBJ2-1 and V is TRBV6-1; D perhaps matches TRBD2 (5 bases). The CDR3 has 14 amino acids. V was cut by 6 bases and J by 7 bases, with 16 bases left in between. The V gene's germline CDR1 is MNHNS and CDR2 SASEGT. The CDR3 DNA is TGTGCCAGCAGGGATCCGGGCAGGAGGAATGAGCAGTTCTTC. It translates to CASRDPGRRNEQFF.